The T cell receptor (beta chain) described here comes from a study of blood T cell repertoires in COVID-19. Study-level background: PBMCs, B-cell-depleted T cells, or T cells provided the cDNA or gDNA that made up the material.

Authors' data handling: How many nucleated cells were present was estimated from reference gene primer amplification. Assay: immunoSEQ multiplex PCR; the TCRdb copy retains only in-frame clones and omits some. For V, J and clone size, that table is used; D and trimming come from the DNA. The table includes around 63,000 clones, around 87% detected once. Germline-derived CDR1 and CDR2 are MNHNS and SASEGT. There are 15 residues in the CDR3. Trimming removed 1 base from V and 4 bases from J; junction bases left unmatched: 6. Material: peripheral blood. The genes are TRBV6-1 and TRBJ1-2; 7 bases are shared with TRBD1. The sequence was obtained from a man in his 60s with acute or convalescent COVID-19. CDR3 sequence (DNA): TGTGCCAGCAGTGAAGACAGGGGTTTCGGCTATGGCTACACCTTC. Translation gives CASSEDRGFGYGYTF.